Following are 21 T cell receptor beta chains from one sample sequenced in a study of cytomegalovirus exposure and HLA in healthy donors. The primer mix had 60 Vbeta and 13 Jbeta primers. Assay used: immunoSEQ multiplex PCR; TCRdb lists only in-frame clones, some missing. The data hold 130,000 or so clones, with roughly 80% observed a single time. The sequenced sample was PBMCs. These receptors were taken from a female donor in good health and CMV-seronegative.

V gene TRBV7-8 combines with J gene TRBJ1-6, with 8 bases matching TRBD1. There are 16 residues in the CDR3. Germline V gene data show CDR1 as SGHVS and CDR2 as FQNEAQ. V shed 5 bases and J 11 bases; nucleotides not matched to a gene: 14. In DNA, the CDR3 is TGTGCCAGCAGCCTCCTAGGACAGGGTGGCCGGACACCCCTCCACTTT. Its translation is CASSLLGQGGRTPLHF. Drawing the rest from reference TRBV7-8 and TRBJ1-6, the complete variable domain is GAGVSQSPRYKVAKRGQDVALRCDPISGHVSLFWYQQALGQGPEFLTYFQNEAQLDKSGLPSDRFFAERPEGSVSTLKIQRTQQEDSAVYLCASSLLGQGGRTPLHFGNGTRLTVT.

CDR3 sequence: CASSSTGGRDTEAFF. The CDR3 DNA follows: TGTGCCAGCAGCTCGACAGGGGGGAGGGACACTGAAGCTTTCTTT. V usage is TRBV7-3 and J usage is TRBJ1-1; TRBD1 matches at 9 bases. The CDR3 totals 15 residues. Losses at the gene ends were 4 bases for V and 3 bases for J; bases not matched to a gene: 6. The germline CDR1 and CDR2 sequences are SGHTA and FQGTGA.

The V call is TRBV10-3, the J call TRBJ2-7; D not certain. The CDR3 covers 14 residues. Trimming took 2 bases from V and 0 from J, leaving 8 bases between them. Germline V gene data show CDR1 as ENHRY and CDR2 as SYGVKD. DNA of the CDR3: TGTGCCATCAGTGAGGGTACAGCCTCCTACGAGCAGTACTTC. Translated, it gives CAISEGTASYEQYF.

This clone was counted a single time. The chain has TRBV7-3 and TRBJ2-2; 12 bases line up with TRBD2. The trim removed 4 bases at V and 1 base at J, leaving 10 bases unmatched. Germline V gene sequence: CDR1 SGHTA, CDR2 FQGTGA. CDR3 length equals 19 residues. The CDR3 here is CASSSSGTSGLRNTGELFF. CDR3 DNA sequence: TGTGCCAGCAGCTCATCCGGGACTAGCGGGCTCCGGAACACCGGGGAGCTGTTTTTT.

The gene calls are TRBV4-2 and TRBJ1-2; D remains ambiguous. This CDR3 region has 14 residues. The V gene lost 1 base and the J gene lost 4 bases, with 10 bases spanning the gap. Germline V gives CDR1 LGHNA, CDR2 YNFKEQ. In DNA form, the CDR3 reads TGTGCCAGCAGCCAAGGGAGCCAGTCCTATGGCTACACCTTC. It codes for CASSQGSQSYGYTF.

The chain is built from TRBV29-1 and TRBJ1-1, with D perhaps TRBD1 (5 bases). Looked up from germline, CDR1 is SQVTM and CDR2 is ANQGSEA. The V end lost 1 base, the J end lost 3 bases, and 6 bases lay between the germline ends. CDR3 length equals 12 residues. The CDR3, as DNA: TGCAGCGTTGAAGGGGGGGACACTGAAGCTTTCTTT. Protein product: CSVEGGDTEAFF.

This chain connects TRBV28 to TRBJ1-1; 9 bases fit TRBD1. CDR3 length equals 15 residues. Germline V lookup: CDR1 MDHEN, CDR2 SYDVKM. The ends lost 6 bases at V and 3 bases at J; junction bases unmatched: 8. The CDR3 is CASSLLQGADTEAFF. As DNA, the CDR3 is TGTGCCAGCAGCCTCTTACAGGGGGCGGACACTGAAGCTTTCTTT.

This rearrangement joins TRBV28 to TRBJ1-5; 7 nucleotides align to TRBD1. Germline assignment: CDR1 MDHEN and CDR2 SYDVKM. V lost 5 bases to trimming and J lost 3 bases; unmatched junction nucleotides: 7. This CDR3 spans 15 amino acids. CDR3 in amino acids: CASSLRQGYNQPQHF. The CDR3 bases are TGTGCCAGCAGTCTTCGACAGGGCTACAATCAGCCCCAGCATTTT.

The chain is built from TRBV15 and TRBJ2-2; D remains ambiguous. The CDR3 runs to 14 residues. Germline V gene lookup returns CDR1 LNHNV and CDR2 YYDKDF (reference sequence). Deletions cut 0 bases from V and 6 bases from J, with 8 bases between. DNA of the CDR3: TGTGCCACCAGCAGAGATGAGTTTGCCGGGGAGCTGTTTTTT. Its translation is CATSRDEFAGELFF.

This chain connects TRBV19 to TRBJ2-2, with TRBD2 matching 11 bases. Germline lookup yields CDR1 LNHDA and CDR2 SQIVND (reference sequence). The CDR3 runs 17 residues. V lost 1 base to trimming and J lost 5 bases; unmatched junction nucleotides: 6. The CDR3 sequence is CASSIVGLAGGTGELFF. The CDR3, as DNA: TGTGCCAGTAGTATAGTAGGGCTAGCGGGAGGAACCGGGGAGCTGTTTTTT.

The rearrangement links TRBV10-2 to TRBJ2-7; D gene ambiguous. CDR3 length equals 15 residues. V lost 4 bases and J lost 0, with 13 bases in between. Germline loops: CDR1 WSHSY, CDR2 SAAADI. The CDR3 here is CASSALVGASYEQYF. Here the CDR3 DNA reads TGCGCCAGCAGTGCGTTGGTGGGCGCCTCCTACGAGCAGTACTTC.

This clone has only a few counts. Other nucleotide sequences from this sample produce the same CDR3. The chain combines TRBV9 with TRBJ1-1; unclear D gene. The germline V gene encodes CDR1 SGDLS and CDR2 YYNGEE. The length of the CDR3 is 13 residues. The V gene lost 0 bases and the J gene lost 0 bases, with 3 bases spanning the gap. The CDR3 DNA reads TGTGCCAGCAGCGTAGCAGTGAACACTGAAGCTTTCTTT. Translating gives CASSVAVNTEAFF. The full variable domain, rest sourced from reference TRBV9 and TRBJ1-1, is DSGVTQTPKHLITATGQRVTLRCSPRSGDLSVYWYQQSLDQGLQFLIQYYNGEERAKGNILERFSAQQFPDLHSELNLSSLELGDSALYFCASSVAVNTEAFFGQGTRLTVV.

Only a few counts were recorded for this clone. V gene TRBV4-1 combines with J gene TRBJ2-1, with 7 bases aligning to TRBD2. The V gene end was trimmed by 0 bases and the J gene end by 5 bases; junction bases not matched to a gene: 7. CDR1 and CDR2 from the germline V gene are MGHRA and YSYEKL. CDR3 length: 16 amino acids. The CDR3 nucleotides read TGCGCCAGCAGCCAAGAATATGGAGCGGGGCACAATGAGCAGTTCTTC. Its protein product is CASSQEYGAGHNEQFF.

The chain is built from TRBV7-2 and TRBJ2-7, with D hard to call. V lost 5 bases, J lost 0 bases, and 11 bases lay in between. Germline loops: CDR1 SGHTA, CDR2 FQGNSA. The CDR3 extends over 14 amino acids. CDR3: CASSLERSSYEQYF. In nucleotides, the CDR3 is TGTGCCAGCAGCCTCGAGAGGAGCTCCTACGAGCAGTACTTC.

In its sample, this clone was seen a few times. The chain recombines TRBV7-3 with TRBJ2-2, with D possibly matching TRBD2 (6 bases). V was cut by 5 bases and J by 6 bases, with 13 bases left in between. This CDR3 is built from 14 residues. Germline lookup yields CDR1 SGHTA and CDR2 FQGTGA. In DNA form, the CDR3 reads TGTGCCAGCAGCACGACTAGAAGCGCCGGGGAGCTGTTTTTT. Translated, it gives CASSTTRSAGELFF. The whole variable domain, filled in from reference TRBV7-3 and TRBJ2-2, reads GAGVSQTPSNKVTEKGKYVELRCDPISGHTALYWYRQSLGQGPEFLIYFQGTGAADDSGLPNDRFFAVRPEGSVSTLKIQRTERGDSAVYLCASSTTRSAGELFFGEGSRLTVL.

This clone was detected only once. The chain recombines TRBV4-2 with TRBJ1-1; TRBD1 aligns across 7 bases. CDR1 and CDR2 (germline): LGHNA, YNFKEQ. V was pared by 3 bases and J by 2 bases, with 6 bases of the junction left unmatched. The CDR3 consists of 15 residues. CDR3 nucleotide sequence: TGTGCCAGCAGCCAGTCTGGGACAGAAAACACTGAAGCTTTCTTT. Amino acids: CASSQSGTENTEAFF.

This clone was recorded once. The chain uses TRBV30 and TRBJ2-7; the D gene is possibly TRBD1 (5 bases). CDR1 and CDR2 (germline): GTSNPN, SVGIG (reference sequence). The CDR3 is 15 residues long. With 0 bases removed from V and 2 bases from J, the gap between germline ends came to 14 bases. CDR3: CAWSVPAKGPYEQYF. Written as DNA, the CDR3 is TGTGCCTGGAGTGTACCCGCCAAGGGGCCCTACGAGCAGTACTTC.

This clone was found once. The gene calls are TRBV19 and TRBJ1-5; 7 bases agree with TRBD1. After removal of 5 bases from V and 0 bases from J, the junction contained 1 base not matched to a gene. CDR3 length: 14 residues. Germline CDR1 and CDR2: LNHDA and SQIVND (reference sequence). The CDR3 sequence: CASSGTASNQPQHF. In DNA form, the CDR3 reads TGTGCCAGTAGTGGGACAGCTAGCAATCAGCCCCAGCATTTT.

The chain couples TRBV27 to TRBJ2-1; 7 positions agree with TRBD2. The CDR3 loop spans 14 amino acids. Germline CDR1 MNHEY, CDR2 SMNVEV (reference sequence). After removal of 5 bases from V and 15 bases from J, the junction contained 16 bases not matched to a gene. The CDR3 is CASSIPLAPPPPFF. The DNA for the CDR3 is TGTGCCAGCAGTATCCCACTAGCGCCTCCACCCCCGTTCTTC.

This chain uses TRBV27 with TRBJ2-1; 9 nucleotides align to TRBD2. Losses at the gene ends were 5 bases for V and 8 bases for J; bases not matched to a gene: 7. There are 14 residues in the CDR3. Germline loops: CDR1 MNHEY, CDR2 SMNVEV (reference sequence). DNA for the CDR3: TGTGCCAGCAGTCCCGGGACTAGCAACGATGAGCAGTTCTTC. Translated: CASSPGTSNDEQFF.

The V call is TRBV5-1, the J call TRBJ1-1; perhaps TRBD1 as D (5 bases). The V gene's germline CDR1 is SGHRS and CDR2 YFSETQ. The V end was cut by 2 bases, the J end by 3 bases, with 11 bases between. This CDR3 is built from 14 residues. CDR3 in DNA: TGCGCCAGCAGCTTTCAGGGATCCGACACTGAAGCTTTCTTT. It encodes CASSFQGSDTEAFF. The full variable domain, its missing parts supplied by reference TRBV5-1 and TRBJ1-1, is KAGVTQTPRYLIKTRGQQVTLSCSPISGHRSVSWYQQTPGQGLQFLFEYFSETQRNKGNFPGRFSGRQFSNSRSEMNVSTLELGDSALYLCASSFQGSDTEAFFGQGTRLTVV.